This TCR beta chain originates from a study of identical twins. TCRdb called the 5' RACE reads again in MiXCR, with one record for every CDR3 protein. The sample yields approximately 590,000 distinct CDR3 sequences, 9.5% to 10% seen once. This clonotype was detected a few times. The sample also formed part of further work on yellow fever vaccine responses in identical twins.

Sequenced material: PBMCs. The TCR was taken from a woman younger than 30 in good health.

For the CDR3, the DNA is TGCGCCAGCAGCTTGGATACGGGGCACACAGATACGCAGTATTTT. Translation: CASSLDTGHTDTQYF. The chain uses TRBV5-1 and TRBJ2-3; D assignment may be TRBD1 or TRBD2 (5 bases each). The CDR3 is 15 residues long. The germline V gene has CDR1 SGHRS and CDR2 YFSETQ. The V gene lost 0 bases and the J gene lost 2 bases, with 10 bases spanning the gap.